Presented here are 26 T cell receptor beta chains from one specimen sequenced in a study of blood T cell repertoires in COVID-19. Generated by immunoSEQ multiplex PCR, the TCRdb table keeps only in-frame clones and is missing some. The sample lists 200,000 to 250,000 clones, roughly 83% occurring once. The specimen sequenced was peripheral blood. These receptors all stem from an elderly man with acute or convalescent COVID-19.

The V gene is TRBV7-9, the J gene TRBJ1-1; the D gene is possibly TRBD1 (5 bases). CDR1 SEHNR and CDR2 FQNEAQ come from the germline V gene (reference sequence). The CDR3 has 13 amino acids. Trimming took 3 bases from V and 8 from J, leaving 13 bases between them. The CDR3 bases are TGTGCCAGCAGCTTGACAGTGACTGTCGAAGCTTTCTTT. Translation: CASSLTVTVEAFF.

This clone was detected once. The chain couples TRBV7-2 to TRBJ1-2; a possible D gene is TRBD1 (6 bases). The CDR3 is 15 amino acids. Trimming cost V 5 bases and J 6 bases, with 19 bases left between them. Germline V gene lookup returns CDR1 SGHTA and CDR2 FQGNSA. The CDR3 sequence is CASSHQTGRGDGYTF. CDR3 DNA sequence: TGTGCCAGCAGCCATCAGACAGGTCGGGGGGATGGCTACACCTTC.

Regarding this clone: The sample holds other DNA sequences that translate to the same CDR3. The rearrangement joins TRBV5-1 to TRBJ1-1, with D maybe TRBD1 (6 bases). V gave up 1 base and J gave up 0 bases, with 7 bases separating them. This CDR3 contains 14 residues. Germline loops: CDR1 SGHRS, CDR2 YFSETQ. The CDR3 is CASSLQGMNTEAFF. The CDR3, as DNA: TGCGCCAGCAGCTTGCAGGGGATGAACACTGAAGCTTTCTTT. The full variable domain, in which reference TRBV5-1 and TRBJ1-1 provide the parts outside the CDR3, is KAGVTQTPRYLIKTRGQQVTLSCSPISGHRSVSWYQQTPGQGLQFLFEYFSETQRNKGNFPGRFSGRQFSNSRSEMNVSTLELGDSALYLCASSLQGMNTEAFFGQGTRLTVV.

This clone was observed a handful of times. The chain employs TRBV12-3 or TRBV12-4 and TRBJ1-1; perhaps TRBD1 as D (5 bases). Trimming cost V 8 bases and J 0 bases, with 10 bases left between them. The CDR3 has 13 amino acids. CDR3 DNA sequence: TGTGCCAGCGGGAGGGGCATGAACACTGAAGCTTTCTTT. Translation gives CASGRGMNTEAFF.

The DNA for the CDR3 is TGTGCCAGCAGCCGGGACAGGTCTCCCGAGCAGTACTTC. Translating it yields CASSRDRSPEQYF. This chain links TRBV2 with TRBJ2-7; 8 bases are a match to TRBD1. V dropped 6 bases and J dropped 6; count of bases not matched to a gene: 7. CDR1 and CDR2 (germline): SNHLY, FYNNEI. CDR3 size: 13 residues.

In DNA, the CDR3 is TGTGCCAGTAGGCAAACAGGGACCCTAGCCAAAAACATTCAGTACTTC. Its translation: CASRQTGTLAKNIQYF. V and J are TRBV19 and TRBJ2-4; weak D call: TRBD1 (6 bases). Germline loops: CDR1 LNHDA, CDR2 SQIVND (reference sequence). CDR3 length: 16 residues. Trimming took 6 bases from V and 0 from J, leaving 15 bases between them.

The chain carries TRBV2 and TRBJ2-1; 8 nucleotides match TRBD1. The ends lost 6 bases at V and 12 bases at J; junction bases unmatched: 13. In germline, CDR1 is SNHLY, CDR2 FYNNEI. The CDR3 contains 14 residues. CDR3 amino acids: CASRSGTGPDVQFF. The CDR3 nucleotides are TGTGCCAGCAGGTCCGGGACAGGTCCCGATGTGCAGTTCTTC.

CDR3 sequence: CAISESLGQNSPLHF. The CDR3 DNA is TGTGCCATCAGTGAGTCGCTCGGTCAAAATTCACCCCTCCACTTT. The chain uses TRBV10-3 and TRBJ1-6, with unresolved D. V dropped 0 bases and J dropped 7 bases, with 10 bases sitting between them. Looked up from germline, CDR1 is ENHRY and CDR2 is SYGVKD. The CDR3 covers 15 residues.

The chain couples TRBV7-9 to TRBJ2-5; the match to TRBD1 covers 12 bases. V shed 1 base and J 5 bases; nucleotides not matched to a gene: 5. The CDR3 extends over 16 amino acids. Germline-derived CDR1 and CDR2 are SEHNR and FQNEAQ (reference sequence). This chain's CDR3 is CASSLGGTGGYETQYF. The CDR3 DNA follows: TGTGCCAGCAGCTTAGGCGGGACAGGGGGCTATGAGACCCAGTACTTC.

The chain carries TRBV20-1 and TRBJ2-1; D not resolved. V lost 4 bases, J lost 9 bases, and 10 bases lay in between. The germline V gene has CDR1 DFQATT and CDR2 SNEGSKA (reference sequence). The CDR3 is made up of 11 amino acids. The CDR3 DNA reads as TGCAGTGCTACTAGTTTTAGTGAGCAGTTCTTC. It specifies CSATSFSEQFF.

CDR3 in amino acids: CASSLGQGNTQYF. The CDR3 region has the DNA TGTGCCAGCAGCCTAGGTCAGGGGAATACGCAGTATTTT. The chain joins TRBV7-9 to TRBJ2-3; D might be TRBD1 (6 bases). The CDR3 contains 13 residues. CDR1 is SEHNR, CDR2 FQNEAQ, per germline (reference sequence). V was trimmed by 5 bases and J by 7 bases, leaving 13 bases between them. Combining the CDR3 with reference TRBV7-9 and TRBJ2-3 gives the whole variable domain DTGVSQNPRHKITKRGQNVTFRCDPISEHNRLYWYRQTLGQGPEFLTYFQNEAQLEKSRLLSDRFSAERPKGSFSTLEIQRTEQGDSAMYLCASSLGQGNTQYFGPGTRLTVL.

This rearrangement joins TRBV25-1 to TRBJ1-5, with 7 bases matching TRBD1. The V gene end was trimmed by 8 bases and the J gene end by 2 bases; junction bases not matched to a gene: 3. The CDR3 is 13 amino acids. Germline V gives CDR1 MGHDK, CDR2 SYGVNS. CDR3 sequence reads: CASGGQGNQPQHF. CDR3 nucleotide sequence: TGTGCCAGCGGCGGACAGGGCAATCAGCCCCAGCATTTT.

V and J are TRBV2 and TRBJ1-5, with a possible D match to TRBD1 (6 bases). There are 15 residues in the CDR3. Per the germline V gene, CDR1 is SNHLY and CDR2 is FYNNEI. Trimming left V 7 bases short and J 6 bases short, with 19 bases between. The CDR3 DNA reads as TGTGCCAGCACAGAGGACAGCGGGGTCGTTCAGCCCCAGCATTTT. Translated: CASTEDSGVVQPQHF.

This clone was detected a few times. CDR3 loop: CASSGRLAGAYEQYF. The CDR3 nucleotides read TGTGCCAGTAGTGGGCGACTAGCGGGAGCCTACGAGCAGTACTTC. The gene calls are TRBV19 and TRBJ2-7; 12 nucleotides line up with TRBD2. The germline gives CDR1 LNHDA, CDR2 SQIVND (reference sequence). The J segment lost 2 bases and the V segment lost 5 bases, leaving 4 bases of the junction unmatched. The CDR3 is made up of 15 amino acids.

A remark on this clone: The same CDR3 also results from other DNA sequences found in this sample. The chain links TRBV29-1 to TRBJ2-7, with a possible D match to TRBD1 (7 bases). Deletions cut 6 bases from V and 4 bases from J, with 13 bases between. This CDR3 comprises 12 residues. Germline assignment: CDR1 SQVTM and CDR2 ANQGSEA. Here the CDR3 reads CSVRQGGYEQYF. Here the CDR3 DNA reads TGCAGCGTGCGTCAGGGGGGATACGAGCAGTACTTC.

DNA of the CDR3: TGTGCCAGCTCACCACAAACAGGGGCAGATACGCAGTATTTT. This translates into CASSPQTGADTQYF. The chain combines TRBV18 with TRBJ2-3; 7 bases line up with TRBD1. Germline V gene data show CDR1 as KGHSH and CDR2 as LQKENI. This CDR3 contains 14 residues. The V gene end was trimmed by 1 base and the J gene end by 4 bases; junction bases not matched to a gene: 2.

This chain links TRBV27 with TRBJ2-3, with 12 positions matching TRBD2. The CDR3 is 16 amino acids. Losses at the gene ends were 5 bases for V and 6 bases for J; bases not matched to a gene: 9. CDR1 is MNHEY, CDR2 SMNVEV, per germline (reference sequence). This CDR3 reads CASSPTSGSFSDTQYF. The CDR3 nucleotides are TGTGCCAGCAGTCCGACTAGCGGGAGTTTTTCGGATACGCAGTATTTT.

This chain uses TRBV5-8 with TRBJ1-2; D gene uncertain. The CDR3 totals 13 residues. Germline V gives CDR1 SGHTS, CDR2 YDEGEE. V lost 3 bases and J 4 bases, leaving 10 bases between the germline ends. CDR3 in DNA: TGTGCCAGCAGCTCCACCCGGAGCTATGGCTACACCTTC. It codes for CASSSTRSYGYTF.

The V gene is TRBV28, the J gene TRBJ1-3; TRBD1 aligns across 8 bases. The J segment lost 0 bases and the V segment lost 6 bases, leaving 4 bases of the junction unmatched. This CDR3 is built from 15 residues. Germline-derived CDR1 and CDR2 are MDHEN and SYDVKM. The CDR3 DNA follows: TGTGCCAGCAGCAGGACAGGGACCTCTGGAAACACCATATATTTT. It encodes CASSRTGTSGNTIYF.

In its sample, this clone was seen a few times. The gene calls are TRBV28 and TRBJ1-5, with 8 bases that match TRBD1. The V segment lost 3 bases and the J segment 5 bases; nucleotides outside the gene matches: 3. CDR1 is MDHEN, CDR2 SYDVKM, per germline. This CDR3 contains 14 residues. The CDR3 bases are TGTGCCAGCAGTTTTACAGGGGGGTATCAGCCCCAGCATTTT. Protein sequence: CASSFTGGYQPQHF. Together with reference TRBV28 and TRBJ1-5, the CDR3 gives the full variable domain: DVKVTQSSRYLVKRTGEKVFLECVQDMDHENMFWYRQDPGLGLRLIYFSYDVKMKEKGDIPEGYSVSREKKERFSLILESASTNQTSMYLCASSFTGGYQPQHFGDGTRLSIL.

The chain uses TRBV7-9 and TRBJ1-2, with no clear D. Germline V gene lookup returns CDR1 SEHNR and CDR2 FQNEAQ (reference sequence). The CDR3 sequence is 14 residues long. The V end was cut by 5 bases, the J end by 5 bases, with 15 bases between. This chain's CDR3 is CASSPRAGHYGYTF. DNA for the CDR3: TGTGCCAGCAGCCCTAGGGCGGGCCATTATGGCTACACCTTC.

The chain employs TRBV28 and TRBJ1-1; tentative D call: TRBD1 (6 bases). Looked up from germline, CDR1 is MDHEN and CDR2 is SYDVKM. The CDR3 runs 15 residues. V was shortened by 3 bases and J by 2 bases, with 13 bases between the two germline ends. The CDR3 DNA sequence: TGTGCCAGCAGTTTCCCGGACAGACCAAACACTGAAGCTTTCTTT. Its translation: CASSFPDRPNTEAFF.

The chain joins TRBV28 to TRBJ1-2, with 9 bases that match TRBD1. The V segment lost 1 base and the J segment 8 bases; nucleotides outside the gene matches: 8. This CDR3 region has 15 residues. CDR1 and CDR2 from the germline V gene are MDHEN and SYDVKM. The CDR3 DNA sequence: TGTGCCAGCAGTTTATCACCGGGACAGGGCGGGGGCTACACCTTC. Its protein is CASSLSPGQGGGYTF.

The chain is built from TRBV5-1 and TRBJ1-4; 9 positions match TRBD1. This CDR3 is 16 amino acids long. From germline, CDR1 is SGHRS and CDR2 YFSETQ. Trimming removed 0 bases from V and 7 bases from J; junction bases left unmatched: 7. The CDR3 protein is CASSLAFRTGAEKLFF. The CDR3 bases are TGCGCCAGCAGCTTGGCATTCAGGACAGGGGCTGAAAAACTGTTTTTT.

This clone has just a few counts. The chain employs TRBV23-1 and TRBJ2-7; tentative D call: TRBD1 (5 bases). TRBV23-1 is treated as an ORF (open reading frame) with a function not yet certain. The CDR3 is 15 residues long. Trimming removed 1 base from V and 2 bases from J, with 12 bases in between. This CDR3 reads CASSQFGRGPYEQYF. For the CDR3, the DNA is TGCGCCAGCAGTCAATTCGGAAGGGGTCCCTACGAGCAGTACTTC.

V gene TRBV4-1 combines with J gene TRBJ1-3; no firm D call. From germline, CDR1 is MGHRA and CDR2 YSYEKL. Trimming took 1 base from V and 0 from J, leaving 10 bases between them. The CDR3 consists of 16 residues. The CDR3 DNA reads TGCGCCAGCAGCCAAGTAAACAGACACTCTGGAAACACCATATATTTT. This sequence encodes CASSQVNRHSGNTIYF.